This TCR beta chain was identified during a study of T-cell memory formation after mild COVID-19. About the study: The TCR clusters were mostly specific to one donor. Broader study findings: While clones contracting from day 15 to 85 were balanced between CD4 and CD8, later expanders leaned CD4+. Of the contracting clones, CD4+ ones lay mainly in CM and EM, and CD8+ ones in EMRA.

The V gene lost 9 bases and the J gene lost 0 bases, with 15 bases spanning the gap. The CDR3 extends over 15 amino acids. The V gene's germline CDR1 is LNHDA and CDR2 SQIVND (reference sequence). Constant-segment-primed 5'RACE gave TCR alpha and TCR beta cDNA libraries with sample barcodes and UMIs. TCRdb independently ran MiXCR on the 5' RACE reads; one entry per CDR3 protein. Among 200,000 to 250,000 distinct CDR3 sequences listed, 7.5% to 10% were seen once. This clonotype was detected ten times or more. Antigen unknown. Sequenced sample: PBMCs or a T cell subset sorted from them (not recorded which). This TCR derives from a man younger than 35 who had mild COVID-19 (a few samples of this study predate the infection). Cell type and time point are not known. The V call is TRBV19, the J call TRBJ2-4; D remains unclear. CDR3 amino acids: CASTLDPLAKNIQYF. The DNA for the CDR3 is TGTGCCAGCACCCTCGACCCGTTAGCCAAAAACATTCAGTACTTC.